The rows below give T cell receptor beta chains drawn from one sample of a study of cytomegalovirus exposure and HLA in healthy donors. Measured with immunoSEQ multiplex PCR; TCRdb has only the in-frame clones, and not every one. There are 150,000 or so clones in the sample; approximately 71% occur only once, and about 1.4% lies in the top ten. The material sequenced was PBMCs. The receptors were sampled from a girl aged 5-17 years in good health and CMV-seronegative. Each CDR3 is given with its conserved first and last residue. A D gene is named only where the DNA matches it firmly. The size field is filled for only some rows; it gives once, few, many or a size class.

V: TRBV6-1; J: TRBJ1-6; size: few; D: NA; DNA: TGTGCCAGCAGTGCAGGACAGCTGTATTCACCCCTCCACTTT; CDR3: CASSAGQLYSPLHF
V: TRBV25-1; J: TRBJ1-2; size: NA; D: TRBD1; DNA: TGTGCCAGCAGTGCCGCGGCTGGACAGGGGGACTCTGGCTACACCTTC; CDR3: CASSAAAGQGDSGYTF
V: TRBV30; J: TRBJ1-5; size: few; D: NA; DNA: TGTGCCTACCGAGGGGGGGGGAATCAGCCCCAGCATTTT; CDR3: CAYRGGGNQPQHF
V: TRBV27; J: TRBJ2-1; size: NA; D: TRBD2; DNA: TGTGCCAGCAGTTACTTTAGCGGGAAGTACAATGAGCAGTTCTTC; CDR3: CASSYFSGKYNEQFF
V: TRBV10-3; J: TRBJ1-2; size: once; D: NA; DNA: TGTGCCATCAGTTCATTCAACTATGGCTACACCTTC; CDR3: CAISSFNYGYTF
V: TRBV19; J: TRBJ1-2; size: NA; D: NA; DNA: TGTGCCAGTAGAATGGGGGGGAGCTATGGCTACACCTTC; CDR3: CASRMGGSYGYTF
V: TRBV2; J: TRBJ1-1; size: NA; D: NA; DNA: TGTGCCAGCAGTGTGACTGGGGCAGAAGCTTTCTTT; CDR3: CASSVTGAEAFF
V: TRBV5-4; J: TRBJ1-1; size: NA; D: TRBD1; DNA: TGTGCCAGCAGCTCAGGACAGGGAATAGGAGGGACTGAAGCTTTCTTT; CDR3: CASSSGQGIGGTEAFF
V: TRBV6-1; J: TRBJ1-1; size: NA; D: NA; DNA: TGTGCCACTCCCGGCGGCGAGTTTAGCACTGAAGCTTTCTTT; CDR3: CATPGGEFSTEAFF
V: TRBV6-1; J: TRBJ2-7; size: NA; D: NA; DNA: TGTGCCAGCAGCGAATACTTGGGGAGCTATTACGAGCAGTACTTC; CDR3: CASSEYLGSYYEQYF